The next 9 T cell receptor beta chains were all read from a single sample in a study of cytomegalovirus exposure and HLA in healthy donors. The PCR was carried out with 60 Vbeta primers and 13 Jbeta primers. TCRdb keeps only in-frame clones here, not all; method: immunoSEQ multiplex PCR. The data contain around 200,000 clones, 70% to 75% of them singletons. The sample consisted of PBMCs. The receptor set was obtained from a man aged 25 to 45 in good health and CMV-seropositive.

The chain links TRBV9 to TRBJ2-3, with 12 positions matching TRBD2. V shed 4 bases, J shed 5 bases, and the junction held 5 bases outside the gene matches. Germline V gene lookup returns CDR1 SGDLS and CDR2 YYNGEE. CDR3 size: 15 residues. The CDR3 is CASSLAGGLVDTQYF. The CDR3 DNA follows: TGTGCCAGCAGCCTAGCGGGGGGGCTTGTAGATACGCAGTATTTT.

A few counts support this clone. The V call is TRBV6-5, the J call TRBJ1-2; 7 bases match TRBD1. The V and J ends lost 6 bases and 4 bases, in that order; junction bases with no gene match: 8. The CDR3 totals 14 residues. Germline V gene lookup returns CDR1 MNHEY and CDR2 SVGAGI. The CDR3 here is CASRGGDRAYGYTF. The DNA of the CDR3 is TGTGCCAGCAGGGGAGGCGACAGGGCCTATGGCTACACCTTC.

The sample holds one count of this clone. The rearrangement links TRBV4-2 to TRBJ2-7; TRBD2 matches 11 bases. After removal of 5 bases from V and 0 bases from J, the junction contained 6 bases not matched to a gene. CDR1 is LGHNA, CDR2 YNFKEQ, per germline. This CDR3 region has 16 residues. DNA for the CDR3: TGTGCCAGCAGCAGGCTAGCGGGGGGACTCTCCTACGAGCAGTACTTC. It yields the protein CASSRLAGGLSYEQYF.

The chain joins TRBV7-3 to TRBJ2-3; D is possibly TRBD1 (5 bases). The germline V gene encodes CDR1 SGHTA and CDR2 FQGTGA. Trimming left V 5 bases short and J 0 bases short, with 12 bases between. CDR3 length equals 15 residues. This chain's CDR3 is CASSPVRQSTDTQYF. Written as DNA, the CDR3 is TGTGCCAGCAGCCCTGTGAGACAGAGCACAGATACGCAGTATTTT.

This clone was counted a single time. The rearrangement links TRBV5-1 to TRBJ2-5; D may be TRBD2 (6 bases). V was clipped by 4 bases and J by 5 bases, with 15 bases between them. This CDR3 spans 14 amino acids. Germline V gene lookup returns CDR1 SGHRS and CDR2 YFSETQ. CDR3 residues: CASSPGGGKETQYF. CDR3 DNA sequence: TGCGCCAGCAGCCCGGGTGGGGGGAAGGAGACCCAGTACTTC.

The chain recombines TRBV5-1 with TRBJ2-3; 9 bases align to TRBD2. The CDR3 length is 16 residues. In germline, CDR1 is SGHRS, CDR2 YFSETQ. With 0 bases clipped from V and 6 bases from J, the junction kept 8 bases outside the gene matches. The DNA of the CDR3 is TGCGCCAGCAGCTTGGGACTAGCGGACCCTAGCGATACGCAGTATTTT. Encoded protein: CASSLGLADPSDTQYF.

CDR3 sequence: CASSLEQGYEQYF. The CDR3 nucleotides are TGTGCCAGCAGCTTAGAACAGGGTTACGAGCAGTACTTC. V is TRBV13 and J is TRBJ2-7; tentatively, D is TRBD1 (6 bases). CDR3 size: 13 residues. V was clipped by 1 base and J by 4 bases, with 8 bases between them. From germline, CDR1 is PRHDT and CDR2 FYEKMQ (reference sequence).

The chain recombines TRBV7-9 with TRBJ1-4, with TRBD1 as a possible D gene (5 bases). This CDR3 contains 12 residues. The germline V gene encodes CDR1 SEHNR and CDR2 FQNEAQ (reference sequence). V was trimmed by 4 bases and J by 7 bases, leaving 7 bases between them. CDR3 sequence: CASSSRAEKLFF. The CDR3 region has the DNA TGTGCCAGCAGCTCCAGGGCTGAAAAACTGTTTTTT.

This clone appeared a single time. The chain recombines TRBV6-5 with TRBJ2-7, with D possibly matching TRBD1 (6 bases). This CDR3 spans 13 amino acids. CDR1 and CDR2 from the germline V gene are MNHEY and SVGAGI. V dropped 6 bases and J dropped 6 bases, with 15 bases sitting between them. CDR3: CASRPYRESEQYF. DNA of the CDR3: TGTGCCAGCAGACCCTACAGGGAATCCGAGCAGTACTTC.